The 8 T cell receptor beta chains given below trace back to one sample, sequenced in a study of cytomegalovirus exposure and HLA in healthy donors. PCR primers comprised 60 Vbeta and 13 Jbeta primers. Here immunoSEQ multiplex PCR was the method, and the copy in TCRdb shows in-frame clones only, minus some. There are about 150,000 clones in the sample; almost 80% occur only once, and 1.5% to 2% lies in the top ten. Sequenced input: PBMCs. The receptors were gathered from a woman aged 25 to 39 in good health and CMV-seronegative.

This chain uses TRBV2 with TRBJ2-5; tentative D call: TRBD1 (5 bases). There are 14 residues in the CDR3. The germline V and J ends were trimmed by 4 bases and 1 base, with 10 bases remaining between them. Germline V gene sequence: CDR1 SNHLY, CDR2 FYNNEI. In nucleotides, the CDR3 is TGTGCCAGCAGTGTCTCAGACAGCCAAGAGACCCAGTACTTC. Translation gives CASSVSDSQETQYF.

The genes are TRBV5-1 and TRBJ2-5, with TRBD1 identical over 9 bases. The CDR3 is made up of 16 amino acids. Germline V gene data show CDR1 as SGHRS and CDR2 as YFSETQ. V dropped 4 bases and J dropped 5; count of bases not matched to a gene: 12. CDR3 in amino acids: CASSPNSGTGFETQYF. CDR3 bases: TGCGCCAGCAGCCCAAATTCAGGGACAGGGTTCGAGACCCAGTACTTC.

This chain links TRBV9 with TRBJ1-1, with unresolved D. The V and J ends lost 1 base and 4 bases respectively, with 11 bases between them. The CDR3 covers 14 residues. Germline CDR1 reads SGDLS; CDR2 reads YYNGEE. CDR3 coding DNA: TGTGCCAGCAGCGTACGAGGTGGTGGCACTGAAGCTTTCTTT. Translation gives CASSVRGGGTEAFF.

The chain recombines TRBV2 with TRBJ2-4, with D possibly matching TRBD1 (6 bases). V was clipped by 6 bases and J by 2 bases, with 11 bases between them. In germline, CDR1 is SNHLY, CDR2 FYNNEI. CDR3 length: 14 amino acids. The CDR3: CASRTGLSKNIQYF. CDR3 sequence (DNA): TGTGCCAGCAGGACAGGCTTATCCAAAAACATTCAGTACTTC.

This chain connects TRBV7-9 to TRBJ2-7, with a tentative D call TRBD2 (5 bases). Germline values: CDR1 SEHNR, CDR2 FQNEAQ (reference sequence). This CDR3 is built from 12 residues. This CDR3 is CSSEGVFYEQYF. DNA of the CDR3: TGTTCCTCCGAGGGTGTTTTCTACGAGCAGTACTTC. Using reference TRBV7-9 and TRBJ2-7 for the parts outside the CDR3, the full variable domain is DTGVSQNPRHKITKRGQNVTFRCDPISEHNRLYWYRQTLGQGPEFLTYFQNEAQLEKSRLLSDRFSAERPKGSFSTLEIQRTEQGDSAMYLCSSEGVFYEQYFGPGTRLTVT.

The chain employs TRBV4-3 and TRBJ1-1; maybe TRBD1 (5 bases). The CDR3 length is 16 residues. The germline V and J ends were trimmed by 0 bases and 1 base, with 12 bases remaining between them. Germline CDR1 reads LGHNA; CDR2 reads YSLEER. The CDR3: CASSQDRASENTEAFF. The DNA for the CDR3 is TGCGCCAGCAGCCAAGACAGGGCATCAGAGAACACTGAAGCTTTCTTT.

CDR3 loop: CASSGAGGLNTEAFF. The DNA of the CDR3 is TGTGCCAGCAGTGGGGCAGGGGGTTTGAACACTGAAGCTTTCTTT. The chain couples TRBV2 to TRBJ1-1; 7 bases line up with TRBD1. The V gene's germline CDR1 is SNHLY and CDR2 FYNNEI. The CDR3 runs to 15 residues. V was pared by 4 bases and J by 0 bases, with 5 bases of the junction left unmatched.

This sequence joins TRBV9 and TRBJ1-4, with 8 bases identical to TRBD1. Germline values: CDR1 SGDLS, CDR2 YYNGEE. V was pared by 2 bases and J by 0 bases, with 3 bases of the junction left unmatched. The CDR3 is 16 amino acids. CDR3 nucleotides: TGTGCCAGCAGCGTCCAGGGGGCGGCAACTAATGAAAAACTGTTTTTT. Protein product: CASSVQGAATNEKLFF.